This TCR beta chain was sequenced during a study of blood T cell repertoires in COVID-19. Study background: Specimens from acute and convalescent COVID-19 originated in the United States, Italy and Spain. From T cells, B-cell-depleted T cells, or PBMCs came the material, which was cDNA or gDNA.

In the original processing: Estimated nucleated cell counts came from reference gene primer amplification. Generated by immunoSEQ multiplex PCR, the TCRdb table keeps only in-frame clones and is missing some. The V and J calls and clone size come from that table; D and trimming were worked out from the DNA. The sample yields fewer than 250,000 clones, just under 85% seen once. The germline gives CDR1 SGHAT, CDR2 FQNNGV. CDR3 length: 13 residues. V shed 5 bases and J shed 7 bases, with 11 bases lying between them. This rearrangement joins TRBV11-2 to TRBJ1-4; perhaps TRBD1 as D (5 bases). The material sequenced was peripheral blood. This receptor was identified in an older woman with active or convalescent COVID-19. This CDR3 is CASSVTGSEKLFF. In nucleotides, the CDR3 is TGTGCCAGCAGCGTAACAGGTTCTGAAAAACTGTTTTTT.